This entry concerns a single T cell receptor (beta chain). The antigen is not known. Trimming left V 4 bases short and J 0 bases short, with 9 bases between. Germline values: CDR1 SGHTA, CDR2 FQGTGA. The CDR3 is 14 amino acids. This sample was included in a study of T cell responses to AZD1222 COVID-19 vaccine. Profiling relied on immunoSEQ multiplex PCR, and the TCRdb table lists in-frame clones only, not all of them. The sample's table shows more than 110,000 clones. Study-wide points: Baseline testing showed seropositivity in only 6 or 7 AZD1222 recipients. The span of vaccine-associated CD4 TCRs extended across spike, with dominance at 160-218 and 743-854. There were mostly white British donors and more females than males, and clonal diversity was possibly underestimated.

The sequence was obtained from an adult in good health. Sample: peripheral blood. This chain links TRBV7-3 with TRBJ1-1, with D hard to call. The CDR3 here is CASSSQGMNTEAFF. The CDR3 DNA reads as TGTGCCAGCAGCTCCCAAGGGATGAACACTGAAGCTTTCTTT.